This T cell receptor (beta chain) was identified during a study of T cell responses to AZD1222 COVID-19 vaccine. General observations from the study: Spike-specific TCR depth and breadth grew after two AZD1222 doses.

The table came from immunoSEQ multiplex PCR; TCRdb's copy has only in-frame clones and leaves some out. The data contain about 120,000 clones, around 87% of them singletons. Germline V CDR1 and CDR2: SGHKS, YYEKEE (reference sequence). The CDR3 extends over 13 amino acids. The V and J ends lost 4 bases and 8 bases respectively, with 15 bases between them. Points on this clone: No antigen is known for it.

Specimen: peripheral blood, collected 28 days after the second AZD1222 dose. This TCR was recovered from an adult who received the AZD1222 COVID-19 vaccine. V and J are TRBV5-5 and TRBJ1-2; TRBD1 is a possible D gene (5 bases). The CDR3 DNA is TGTGCCAGCAGCATGGGACGTCCGAGGGGCTACACCTTC. Its protein is CASSMGRPRGYTF.